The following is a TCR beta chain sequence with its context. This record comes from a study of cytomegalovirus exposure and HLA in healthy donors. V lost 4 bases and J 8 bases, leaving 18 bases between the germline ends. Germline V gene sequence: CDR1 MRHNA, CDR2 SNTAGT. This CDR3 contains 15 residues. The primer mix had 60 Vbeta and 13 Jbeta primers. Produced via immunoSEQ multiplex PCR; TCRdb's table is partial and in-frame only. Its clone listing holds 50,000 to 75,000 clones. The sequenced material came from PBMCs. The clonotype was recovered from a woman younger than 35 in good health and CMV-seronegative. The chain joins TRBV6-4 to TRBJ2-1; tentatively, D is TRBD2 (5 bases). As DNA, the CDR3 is TGTGCCAGCAGTGTGAGAGGTTTTTACGGGGATGAGCAGTTCTTC. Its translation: CASSVRGFYGDEQFF.